This T cell receptor (beta chain) was obtained from a study of cytomegalovirus exposure and HLA in healthy donors. A multiplex PCR was run with 60 Vbeta primers and 13 Jbeta primers. Libraries were prepared by immunoSEQ multiplex PCR; TCRdb keeps only in-frame clonotypes and omits some of them. Recorded for this sample: tens of thousands of clones. Findings and limits, study-wide: Both high specificity and high sensitivity reportedly marked the classifier's diagnosis of cytomegalovirus status.

Concerning this clone: The antigen is not known.

The sample comprised PBMCs. The sequence came from a male donor in good health and CMV-seropositive.

The chain's CDR3 is CASSPTTPGTGTGNTIYF. CDR3 nucleotides: TGTGCCAGCTCACCGACCACCCCCGGGACAGGGACTGGAAACACCATATATTTT. The gene calls are TRBV18 and TRBJ1-3; 9 nucleotides match TRBD1. This CDR3 has 18 residues. Germline CDR1 and CDR2: KGHSH and LQKENI. V shed 3 bases, J shed 2 bases, and the junction held 11 bases outside the gene matches.